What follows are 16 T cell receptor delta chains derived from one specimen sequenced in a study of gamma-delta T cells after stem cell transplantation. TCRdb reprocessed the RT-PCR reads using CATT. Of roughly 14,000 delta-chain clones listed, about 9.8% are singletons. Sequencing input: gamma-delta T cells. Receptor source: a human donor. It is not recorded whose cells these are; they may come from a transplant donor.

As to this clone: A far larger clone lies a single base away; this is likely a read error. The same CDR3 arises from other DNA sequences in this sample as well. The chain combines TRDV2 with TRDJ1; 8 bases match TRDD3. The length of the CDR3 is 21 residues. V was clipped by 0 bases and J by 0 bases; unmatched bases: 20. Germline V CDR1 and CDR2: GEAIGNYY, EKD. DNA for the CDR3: TGTGCCTGTGACACCGTCACTGGGGGTTACAACGGGACTTCGTACACCGATAAACTCATCTTT. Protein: CACDTVTGGYNGTSYTDKLIF.

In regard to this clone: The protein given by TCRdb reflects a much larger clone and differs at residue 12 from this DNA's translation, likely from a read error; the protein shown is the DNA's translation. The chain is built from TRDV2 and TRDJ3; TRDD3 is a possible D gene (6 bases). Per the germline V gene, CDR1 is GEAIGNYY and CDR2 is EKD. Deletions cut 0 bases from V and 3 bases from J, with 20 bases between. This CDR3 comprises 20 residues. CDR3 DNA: TGTGCCTGTGACACCCCGAATACTGGGACGAGGTTCTGGGACACCCGACAGATGTTTTTC. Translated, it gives CACDTPNTGTRFWDTRQMFF.

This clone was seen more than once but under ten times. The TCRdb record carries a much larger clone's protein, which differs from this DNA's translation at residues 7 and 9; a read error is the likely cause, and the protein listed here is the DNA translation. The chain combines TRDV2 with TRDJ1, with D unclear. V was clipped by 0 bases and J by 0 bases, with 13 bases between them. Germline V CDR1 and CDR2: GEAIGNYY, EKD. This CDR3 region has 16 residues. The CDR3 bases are TGTGCCTGTGACACCGCGGCCCCCACGTACACCGATAAACTCATCTTT. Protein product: CACDTAAPTYTDKLIF.

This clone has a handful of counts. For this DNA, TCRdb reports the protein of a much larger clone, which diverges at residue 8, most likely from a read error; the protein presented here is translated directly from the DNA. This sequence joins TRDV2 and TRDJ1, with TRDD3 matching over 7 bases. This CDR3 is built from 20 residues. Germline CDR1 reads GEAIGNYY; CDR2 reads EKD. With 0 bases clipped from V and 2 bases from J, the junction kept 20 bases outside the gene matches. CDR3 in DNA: TGTGCCTGTGACACCGGTGAGCCCCGTCGGGGGATCGTGACGACCGATAAACTCATCTTT. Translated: CACDTGEPRRGIVTTDKLIF.

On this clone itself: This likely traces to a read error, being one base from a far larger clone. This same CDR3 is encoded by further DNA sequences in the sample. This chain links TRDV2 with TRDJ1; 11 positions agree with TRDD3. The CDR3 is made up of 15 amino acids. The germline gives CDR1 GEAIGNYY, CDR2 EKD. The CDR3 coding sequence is TGTGCCTGCGACAGACTGGGGGATAGTTCTGATAAACTCATCTTT. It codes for CACDRLGDSSDKLIF.

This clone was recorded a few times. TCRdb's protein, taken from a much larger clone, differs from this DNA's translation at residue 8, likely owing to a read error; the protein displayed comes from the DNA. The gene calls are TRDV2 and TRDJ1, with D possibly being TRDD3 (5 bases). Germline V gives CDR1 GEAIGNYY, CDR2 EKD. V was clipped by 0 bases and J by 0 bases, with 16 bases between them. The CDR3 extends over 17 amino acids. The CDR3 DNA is TGTGCCTGTGACACCGTCCTGGGCCGGAAGGACACCGATAAACTCATCTTT. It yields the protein CACDTVLGRKDTDKLIF.

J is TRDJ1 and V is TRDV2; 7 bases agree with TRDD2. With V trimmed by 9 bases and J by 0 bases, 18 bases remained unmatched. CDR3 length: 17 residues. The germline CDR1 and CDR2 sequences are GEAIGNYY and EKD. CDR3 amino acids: CATVPTTVGLYTDKLIF. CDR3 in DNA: TGTGCCACCGTTCCTACTACTGTGGGATTGTACACCGATAAACTCATCTTT.

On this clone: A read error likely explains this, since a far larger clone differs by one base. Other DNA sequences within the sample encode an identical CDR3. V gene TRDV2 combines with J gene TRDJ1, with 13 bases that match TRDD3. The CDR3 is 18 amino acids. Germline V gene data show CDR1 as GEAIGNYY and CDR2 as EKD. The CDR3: CACDSLLGDTRVTDKLIF. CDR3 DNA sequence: TGTGCCTGTGACTCATTACTGGGGGATACGCGTGTCACCGATAAACTTATCTTT.

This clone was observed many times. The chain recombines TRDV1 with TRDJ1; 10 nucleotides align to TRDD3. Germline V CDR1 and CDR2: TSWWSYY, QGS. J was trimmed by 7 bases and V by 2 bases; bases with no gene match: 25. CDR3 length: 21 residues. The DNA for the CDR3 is TGTGCTCTTGGGGAAATTTCCTACACCCTCCGACGGGGGGATACGAGGGGTAAACTCATCTTT. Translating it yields CALGEISYTLRRGDTRGKLIF.

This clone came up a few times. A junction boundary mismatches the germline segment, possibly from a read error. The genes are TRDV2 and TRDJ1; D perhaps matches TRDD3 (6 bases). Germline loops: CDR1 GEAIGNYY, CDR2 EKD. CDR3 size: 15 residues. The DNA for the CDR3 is TGTGCCTATGACACCGCACAGGGGGAGACCGATAAACTCATCTTT. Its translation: CAYDTAQGETDKLIF.

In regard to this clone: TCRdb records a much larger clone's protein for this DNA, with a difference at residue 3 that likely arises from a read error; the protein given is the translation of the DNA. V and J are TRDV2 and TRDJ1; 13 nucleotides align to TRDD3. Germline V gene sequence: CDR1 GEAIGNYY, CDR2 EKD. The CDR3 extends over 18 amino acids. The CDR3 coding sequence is TGTGCCTTTGACACCCTAAAATTACTGGGGGATACGACCGATAAACTCATCTTT. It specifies CAFDTLKLLGDTTDKLIF.

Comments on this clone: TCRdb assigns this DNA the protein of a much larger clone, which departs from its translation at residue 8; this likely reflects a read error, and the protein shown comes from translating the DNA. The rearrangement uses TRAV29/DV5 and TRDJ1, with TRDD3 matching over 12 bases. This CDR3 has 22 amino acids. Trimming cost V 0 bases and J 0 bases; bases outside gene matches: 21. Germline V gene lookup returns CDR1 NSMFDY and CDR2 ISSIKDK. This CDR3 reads CAASVGEAPWTTGGYYTDKLIF. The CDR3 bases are TGTGCAGCAAGCGTGGGAGAGGCACCCTGGACTACTGGGGGATACTACACCGATAAACTCATCTTT.

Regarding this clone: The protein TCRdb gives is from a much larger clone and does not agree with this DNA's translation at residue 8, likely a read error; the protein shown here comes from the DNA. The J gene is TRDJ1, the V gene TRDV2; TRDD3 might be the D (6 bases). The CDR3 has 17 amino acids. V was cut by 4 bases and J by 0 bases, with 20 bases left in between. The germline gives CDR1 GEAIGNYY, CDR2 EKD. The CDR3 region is CACDPLVEGIYTDKLIF. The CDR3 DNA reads TGTGCCTGTGATCCCCTAGTGGAGGGGATCTACACCGATAAACTCATCTTT.

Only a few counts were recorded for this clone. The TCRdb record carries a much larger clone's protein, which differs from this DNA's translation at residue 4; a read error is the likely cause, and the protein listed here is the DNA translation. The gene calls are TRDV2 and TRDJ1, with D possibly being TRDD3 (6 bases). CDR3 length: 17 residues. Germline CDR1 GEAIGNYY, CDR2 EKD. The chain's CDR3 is CACHTVGDLAYTDKLIF. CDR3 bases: TGTGCCTGTCACACAGTCGGGGATCTGGCCTACACCGATAAACTCATCTTT.

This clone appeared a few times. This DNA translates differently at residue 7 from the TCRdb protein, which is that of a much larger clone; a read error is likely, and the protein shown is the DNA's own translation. CDR3 DNA sequence: TGTGCCTGTGACTTGGTGAGGGATACCCGAAACACCGATAAACTCATCTTT. It yields the protein CACDLVRDTRNTDKLIF. The chain carries TRDV2 and TRDJ1; 7 nucleotides align to TRDD3. The CDR3 length is 17 residues. With 3 bases clipped from V and 0 bases from J, the junction kept 12 bases outside the gene matches. Germline lookup yields CDR1 GEAIGNYY and CDR2 EKD.

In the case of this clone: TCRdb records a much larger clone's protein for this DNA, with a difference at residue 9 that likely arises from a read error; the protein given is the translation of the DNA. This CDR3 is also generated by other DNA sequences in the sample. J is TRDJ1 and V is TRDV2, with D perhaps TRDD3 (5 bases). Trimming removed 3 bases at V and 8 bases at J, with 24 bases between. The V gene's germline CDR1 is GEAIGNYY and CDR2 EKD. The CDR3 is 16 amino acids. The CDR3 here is CACDPVNVRGRAKLIF. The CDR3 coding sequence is TGTGCCTGTGACCCCGTTAATGTACGGGGAAGAGCCAAACTCATCTTT.